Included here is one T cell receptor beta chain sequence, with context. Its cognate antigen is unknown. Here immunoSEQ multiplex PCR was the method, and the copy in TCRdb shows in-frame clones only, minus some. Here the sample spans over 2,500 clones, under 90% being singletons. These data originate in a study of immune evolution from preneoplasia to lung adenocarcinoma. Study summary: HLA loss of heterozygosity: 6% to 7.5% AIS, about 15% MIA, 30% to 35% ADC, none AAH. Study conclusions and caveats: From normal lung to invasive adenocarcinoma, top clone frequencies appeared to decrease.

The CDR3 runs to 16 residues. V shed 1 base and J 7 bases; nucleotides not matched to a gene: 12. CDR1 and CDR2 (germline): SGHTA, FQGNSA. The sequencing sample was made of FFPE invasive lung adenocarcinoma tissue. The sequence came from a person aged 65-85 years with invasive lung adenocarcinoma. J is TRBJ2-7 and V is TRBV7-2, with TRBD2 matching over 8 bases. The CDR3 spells CASSLGVGAGVGEQYF. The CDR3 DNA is TGTGCCAGCAGCTTAGGGGTCGGAGCGGGAGTAGGTGAGCAGTACTTC. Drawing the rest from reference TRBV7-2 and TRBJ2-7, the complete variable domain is GAGVSQSPSNKVTEKGKDVELRCDPISGHTALYWYRQSLGQGLEFLIYFQGNSAPDKSGLPSDRFSAERTGGSVSTLTIQRTQQEDSAVYLCASSLGVGAGVGEQYFGPGTRLTVT.